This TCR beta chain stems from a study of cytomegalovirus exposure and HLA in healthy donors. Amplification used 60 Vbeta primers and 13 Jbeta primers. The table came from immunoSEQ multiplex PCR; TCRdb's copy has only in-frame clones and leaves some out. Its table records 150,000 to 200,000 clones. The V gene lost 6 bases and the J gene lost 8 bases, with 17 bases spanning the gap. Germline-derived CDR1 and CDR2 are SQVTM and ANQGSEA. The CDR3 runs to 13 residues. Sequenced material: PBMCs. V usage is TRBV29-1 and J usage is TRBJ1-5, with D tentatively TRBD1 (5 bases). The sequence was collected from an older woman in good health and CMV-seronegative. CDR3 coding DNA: TGCAGCGTCTTAGGACGGGGGGTAGAGCCCCAGCATTTT. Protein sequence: CSVLGRGVEPQHF.